This T cell receptor beta chain came from a study of regulatory and conventional T cells in RAG deficiency. The CDR3 consists of 16 residues. V lost 6 bases and J 10 bases, leaving 22 bases between the germline ends. Germline V gene lookup returns CDR1 KGHSH and CDR2 LQKENI. Turning to this clone: Its cognate antigen is unknown.

Overall study findings and caveats: Omenn syndrome and CID/AS patients had roughly 100-fold fewer unique Treg TCR beta sequences, versus approximately 9.8-fold elsewhere.

Genomic DNA came from blood conventional CD4+ T cells gated CD25-low CD127-high. Generated by immunoSEQ multiplex PCR, the TCRdb table keeps only in-frame clones and is missing some. The table includes about 30,000 clones, about 70% detected once. The sample was also reused in another study, on regulatory T cells. That work states: Primers: 52 TRBV forward and 13 TRBJ reverse. Patient repertoires had restricted TRB V-J pairs and skewed V and J usage, most in Tregs.

The clonotype was recovered from a human donor in good health. Sequencing was carried out using CD4+ effector T cells sorted from blood. V gene TRBV18 combines with J gene TRBJ1-6, with D tentatively TRBD1 (6 bases). The chain's CDR3 is CASSQGQRDIGSPLHF. The DNA for the CDR3 is TGTGCCAGCTCCCAAGGACAGCGTGACATAGGGTCACCCCTCCACTTT.